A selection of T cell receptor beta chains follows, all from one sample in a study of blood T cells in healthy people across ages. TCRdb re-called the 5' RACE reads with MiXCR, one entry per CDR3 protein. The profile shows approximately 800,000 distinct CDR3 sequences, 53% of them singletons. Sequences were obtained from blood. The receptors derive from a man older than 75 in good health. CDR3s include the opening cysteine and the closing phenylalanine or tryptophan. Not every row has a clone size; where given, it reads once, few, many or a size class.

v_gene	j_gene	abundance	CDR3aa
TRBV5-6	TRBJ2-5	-	CASSSTVAFEEETQYF
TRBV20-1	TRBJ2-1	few	CSAIGGLAGFNEQFF
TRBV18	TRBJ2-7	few	CASSPGQVAVYEQYF
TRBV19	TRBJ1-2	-	CASRDGQGGRGYTF
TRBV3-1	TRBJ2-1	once	CASSQQPGTGARNEQFF
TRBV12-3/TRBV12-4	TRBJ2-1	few	CASTLVSLYNEQFF
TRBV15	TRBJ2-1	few	CATTLGGRGEYNEQFF
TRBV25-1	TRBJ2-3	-	CASSEGDRNAYF
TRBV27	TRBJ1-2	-	CASSFDRGRNGYTF
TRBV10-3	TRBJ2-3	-	CAISEWTRTGATDTQYF
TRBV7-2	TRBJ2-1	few	CASSVGPLALKSYNEQFF
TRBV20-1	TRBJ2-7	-	CSAPSGRTGYEQYF
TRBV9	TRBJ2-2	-	CASSLRTGNTGELFF
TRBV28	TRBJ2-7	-	CASIPSGTPYEQYF
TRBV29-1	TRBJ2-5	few	CSVFPEGFRVETQYF
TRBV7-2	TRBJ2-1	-	CASSLRGARYEQFF
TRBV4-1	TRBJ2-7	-	CASSQVVPGTQGHEQYF
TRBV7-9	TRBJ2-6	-	CASSPAAPGANVLTF
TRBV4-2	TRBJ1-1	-	CASRRGPLNTEAFF
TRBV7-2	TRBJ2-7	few	CASSLTSPSYEQYF
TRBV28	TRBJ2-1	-	CASKPTGTSGFNEQFF
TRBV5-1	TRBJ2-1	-	CASSVRDLLDEQFF
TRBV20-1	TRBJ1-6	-	CSARDVNSPLHF
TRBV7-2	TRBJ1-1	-	CASSLVAGARTEAFF
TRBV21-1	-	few	CASGGEGRHETQYF
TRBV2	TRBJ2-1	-	CASSRTPKGSLFF
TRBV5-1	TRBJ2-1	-	CASSLAVYNEQFF
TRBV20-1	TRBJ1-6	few	CSAWDSGYNSPLHF
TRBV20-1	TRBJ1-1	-	CSARLAGGAEAFF
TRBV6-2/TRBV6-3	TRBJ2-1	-	CGSSYPPGQGIYNEQFF
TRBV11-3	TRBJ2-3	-	CASSSLGAGRDTQYF
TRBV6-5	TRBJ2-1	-	CASSYSGTSGVLGSYNEQFF
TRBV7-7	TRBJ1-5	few	CASSLSRNQPQHF
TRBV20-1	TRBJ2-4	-	CSAPSTRAKNIQYF
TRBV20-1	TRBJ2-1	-	CSARDPGTGSSYNEQFF
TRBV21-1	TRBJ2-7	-	CASSPKIRTDRPTSGLNPYEQYF
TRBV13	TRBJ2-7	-	CASSLGGQGAGQYF
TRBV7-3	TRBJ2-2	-	CASSPFGLTGELFF
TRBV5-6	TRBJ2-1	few	CASSLIGNGEQFF